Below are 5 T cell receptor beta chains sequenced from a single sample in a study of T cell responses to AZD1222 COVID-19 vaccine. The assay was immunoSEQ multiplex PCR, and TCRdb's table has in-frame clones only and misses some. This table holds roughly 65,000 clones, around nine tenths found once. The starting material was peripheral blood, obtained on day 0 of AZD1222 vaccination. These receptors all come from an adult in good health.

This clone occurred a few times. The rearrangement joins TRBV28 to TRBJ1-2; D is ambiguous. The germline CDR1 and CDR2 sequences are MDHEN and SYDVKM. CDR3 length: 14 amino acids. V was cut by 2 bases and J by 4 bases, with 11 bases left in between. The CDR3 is CASSLATPLYGYTF. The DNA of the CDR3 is TGTGCCAGCAGTTTAGCCACCCCCCTCTATGGCTACACCTTC.

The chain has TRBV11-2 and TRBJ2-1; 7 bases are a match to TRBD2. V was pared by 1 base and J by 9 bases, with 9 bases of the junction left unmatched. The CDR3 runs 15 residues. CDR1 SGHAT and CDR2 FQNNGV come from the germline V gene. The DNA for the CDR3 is TGTGCCAGCAGCTTAGGGGGGACTAAGAGGGGTGAGCAGTTCTTC. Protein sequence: CASSLGGTKRGEQFF.

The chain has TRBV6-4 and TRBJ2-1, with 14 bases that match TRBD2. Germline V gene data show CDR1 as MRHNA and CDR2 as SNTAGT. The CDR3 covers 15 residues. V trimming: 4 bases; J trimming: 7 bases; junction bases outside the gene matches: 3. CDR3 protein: CASSAGLAGANEQFF. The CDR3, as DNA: TGTGCCAGCAGTGCGGGACTAGCGGGAGCTAATGAGCAGTTCTTC.

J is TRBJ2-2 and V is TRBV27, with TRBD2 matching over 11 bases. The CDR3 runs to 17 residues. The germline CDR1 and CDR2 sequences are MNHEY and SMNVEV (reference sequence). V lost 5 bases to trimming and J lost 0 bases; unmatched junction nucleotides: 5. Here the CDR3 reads CASSPGLAEANTGELFF. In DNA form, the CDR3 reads TGTGCCAGCAGTCCGGGACTAGCGGAGGCGAACACCGGGGAGCTGTTTTTT.

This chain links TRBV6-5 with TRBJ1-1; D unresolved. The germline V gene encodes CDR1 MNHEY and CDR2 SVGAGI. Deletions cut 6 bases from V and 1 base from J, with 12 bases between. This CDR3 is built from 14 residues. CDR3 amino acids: CASSAGRKNTEAFF. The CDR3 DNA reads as TGTGCCAGCAGCGCGGGCAGGAAGAACACTGAAGCTTTCTTT.